This entry lists 18 T cell receptor beta chains sequenced from one sample in a study of beta chain features in type 1 diabetes. Study results and caveats: Moderate but significant shortening of TCRB CDR3s was recorded in all four CD4+ subsets from Type 1 diabetes patients.

All of the isolated RNA was reverse transcribed, so expressed TCRB transcripts were sequenced. Data came from immunoSEQ multiplex PCR; TCRdb stores just in-frame clones and leaves some out. Here the sample spans about 370,000 clones, 8% to 10% being singletons. These TCRs are of unknown antigen specificity. Material: central memory CD4+ T cells from blood. These receptors came from a man between 25 and 39 years old with type 1 diabetes.

There are a few counts of this clone. In DNA, the CDR3 is TGTGCCAGCAGCATTAGCGGGGTCGTGTGGAATGAGCAGTTCTTC. Translating it yields CASSISGVVWNEQFF. The V and J genes are TRBV7-2 and TRBJ2-1; 8 bases align to TRBD2. The germline V gene encodes CDR1 SGHTA and CDR2 FQGNSA. Losses at the gene ends were 5 bases for V and 7 bases for J; bases not matched to a gene: 10. This CDR3 region has 15 residues. Full variable domain (rest looked up from reference TRBV7-2 and TRBJ2-1): GAGVSQSPSNKVTEKGKDVELRCDPISGHTALYWYRQSLGQGLEFLIYFQGNSAPDKSGLPSDRFSAERTGGSVSTLTIQRTQQEDSAVYLCASSISGVVWNEQFFGPGTRLTVL.

The chain employs TRBV7-9 and TRBJ2-1, with D possibly matching TRBD2 (5 bases). The CDR3 covers 14 residues. Germline loops: CDR1 SEHNR, CDR2 FQNEAQ (reference sequence). The ends were cut back, 0 bases at V and 10 bases at J, with 13 bases in the middle. DNA for the CDR3: TGTGCCAGCAGCTTAGCGCGTGCGGGCCTAGAGCAGTTCTTC. Protein product: CASSLARAGLEQFF.

This clone was detected only a few times. This chain uses TRBV2 with TRBJ2-7; 7 bases agree with TRBD2. Germline values: CDR1 SNHLY, CDR2 FYNNEI. Trimming cost V 11 bases and J 7 bases; bases outside gene matches: 14. The CDR3 extends over 13 amino acids. The CDR3 coding sequence is TGTGCCTCCTTGTGGGAGGGCCGGGGGGAGCAGTACTTC. Protein sequence: CASLWEGRGEQYF.

This clone occurred a few times. This chain joins TRBV10-2 and TRBJ1-1; a possible D gene is TRBD1 (5 bases). Germline CDR1 reads WSHSY; CDR2 reads SAAADI. This CDR3 comprises 15 residues. V was cut by 4 bases and J by 4 bases, with 16 bases left in between. The DNA of the CDR3 is TGCGCCAGCAGTGGGGGTAACACGGGGGGCACTGAAGCTTTCTTT. Translated: CASSGGNTGGTEAFF.

This clone was counted at least ten times. The V call is TRBV18, the J call TRBJ2-3; TRBD2 might be the D (6 bases). This CDR3 comprises 13 residues. CDR1 is KGHSH and CDR2 is LQKENI in the germline V gene. Trimming pared 4 bases from V and 14 bases from J, leaving 19 bases between. The CDR3 is CASSLTLDYPPYF. The DNA of the CDR3 is TGTGCCAGCTCACTCACCCTGGACTACCCTCCGTATTTT.

This clone has more than one count but fewer than ten. The chain recombines TRBV4-3 with TRBJ1-4; the match to TRBD1 covers 7 bases. The V and J ends lost 1 base and 3 bases, in that order; junction bases with no gene match: 2. The CDR3 sequence is 15 residues long. The germline CDR1 and CDR2 sequences are LGHNA and YSLEER. CDR3 region: CASSQGGTANEKLFF. The CDR3 nucleotides read TGCGCCAGCAGCCAAGGGGGGACAGCTAATGAAAAACTGTTTTTT.

This clone was picked up many times. The V and J genes are TRBV7-2 and TRBJ1-5; 7 bases match TRBD1. V trimming: 5 bases; J trimming: 7 bases; junction bases outside the gene matches: 8. The CDR3 has 14 amino acids. Germline V CDR1 and CDR2: SGHTA, FQGNSA. CDR3 coding DNA: TGTGCCAGCAGCCAGGGACCGACAGGGCAGCCCCAGCATTTT. Residues: CASSQGPTGQPQHF.

This clone was seen a few times. V usage is TRBV7-9 and J usage is TRBJ1-5; D perhaps matches TRBD1 (5 bases). CDR1 SEHNR and CDR2 FQNEAQ come from the germline V gene (reference sequence). V dropped 5 bases and J dropped 8 bases, with 13 bases sitting between them. There are 13 residues in the CDR3. CDR3 sequence: CASSARGGEPQHF. CDR3 nucleotide sequence: TGTGCCAGCAGCGCCCGTGGAGGGGAGCCCCAGCATTTT.

This clone was recorded at least ten times. The chain recombines TRBV7-2 with TRBJ2-5; D is unresolved. CDR3 length: 12 residues. Trimming stripped 5 bases from V and 4 bases from J, with 8 bases between. Germline values: CDR1 SGHTA, CDR2 FQGNSA. The CDR3 nucleotides read TGTGCCAGCAGCGTGATGGCAGAGACCCAGTACTTC. Residues: CASSVMAETQYF.

The rearrangement links TRBV6-6 to TRBJ1-5; D ambiguous. V lost 5 bases, J lost 3 bases, and 2 bases lay in between. The CDR3 is 11 residues long. From germline, CDR1 is MNHNY and CDR2 SVGAGI (reference sequence). Written as DNA, the CDR3 is TGTGCCAGCAGTCTCAATCAGCCCCAGCATTTT. Translating gives CASSLNQPQHF.

The sample holds a few counts of this clone. The V call is TRBV18, the J call TRBJ2-3; no firm D call. Germline V gene sequence: CDR1 KGHSH, CDR2 LQKENI. The CDR3 loop spans 12 amino acids. V was cut by 1 base and J by 5 bases, with 4 bases left in between. CDR3 sequence (DNA): TGTGCCAGCTCACCACTCGGAGATACGCAGTATTTT. Protein: CASSPLGDTQYF.

The rearrangement links TRBV15 to TRBJ2-1, with 8 nucleotides matching TRBD2. With V trimmed by 3 bases and J by 0 bases, 7 bases remained unmatched. The germline V gene has CDR1 LNHNV and CDR2 YYDKDF (reference sequence). This CDR3 spans 17 amino acids. The CDR3 loop reads CATSRGTSGSSYNEQFF. DNA of the CDR3: TGTGCCACCAGCAGGGGGACGAGCGGGAGCTCCTACAATGAGCAGTTCTTC.

This clone has a handful of counts. The chain links TRBV7-2 to TRBJ1-2; D perhaps matches TRBD1 (5 bases). The V gene lost 6 bases and the J gene lost 0 bases, with 11 bases spanning the gap. The length of the CDR3 is 14 residues. Germline loops: CDR1 SGHTA, CDR2 FQGNSA. CDR3 bases: TGTGCCAGCAGAAAGGGGACTACTAACTATGGCTACACCTTC. Its protein product is CASRKGTTNYGYTF.

V is TRBV2 and J is TRBJ1-5; D is undetermined. The ends were cut back, 5 bases at V and 5 bases at J, with 13 bases in the middle. There are 14 residues in the CDR3. The germline gives CDR1 SNHLY, CDR2 FYNNEI. The CDR3 region has the DNA TGTGCCAGCAGTTTGGTAGGGAAAGATCAGCCCCAGCATTTT. As protein: CASSLVGKDQPQHF.

The V and J genes are TRBV19 and TRBJ1-1; no clear D. Germline loops: CDR1 LNHDA, CDR2 SQIVND (reference sequence). Trimming removed 4 bases at V and 1 base at J, with 7 bases between. This CDR3 spans 13 amino acids. The CDR3 DNA sequence: TGTGCCAGTAGTAGACGGGGGAACACTGAAGCTTTCTTT. Its translation is CASSRRGNTEAFF.

This clone was observed a few times. The chain has TRBV29-1 and TRBJ2-3; TRBD2 matches 13 bases. CDR1 SQVTM and CDR2 ANQGSEA come from the germline V gene. The CDR3 extends over 15 amino acids. The V and J ends lost 6 bases and 1 base, in that order; junction bases with no gene match: 4. CDR3 protein: CSVGGLAGGTDTQYF. The CDR3 coding sequence is TGCAGCGTCGGCGGACTAGCGGGAGGCACAGATACGCAGTATTTT.

This clone was seen repeatedly, ten times or more. V is TRBV4-3 and J is TRBJ1-2; no reliable D call. The CDR3 runs 14 residues. CDR1 is LGHNA, CDR2 YSLEER, per germline. V was trimmed by 0 bases and J by 2 bases, leaving 7 bases between them. CDR3 nucleotides: TGCGCCAGCAGCCAAGAGGCGGTAAACTATGGCTACACCTTC. This gives the protein CASSQEAVNYGYTF.

This clone occurred a few times. The CDR3 DNA reads TGTGCCAGCAGCTCTCCGGGACAGATGAACACTGAAGCTTTCTTT. It translates to CASSSPGQMNTEAFF. The J gene is TRBJ1-1, the V gene TRBV5-6; TRBD1 agrees at 7 bases. The CDR3 covers 15 residues. Unmatched junction bases numbered 5, after V lost 3 bases and J lost 0 bases. Germline CDR1 is SGHDT and CDR2 is YYEEEE.